Shown below are 12 T cell receptor beta chains from a single sample sequenced in a study of shared clonotypes between healthy human individuals. Produced via immunoSEQ multiplex PCR; TCRdb's table is partial and in-frame only. The sample shows 2 million to 2.5 million clones, approximately 94% of them seen only once. As defined, naive CD8 cells were CD45RO-negative and positively selected for CCR7, with terminally differentiated effector memory CD45RA+ cells excluded. Sequencing used naive CD8+ T cells sorted from blood. These receptors were obtained from a man between 18 and 29 years old in good health.

This clone was seen a single time. The chain links TRBV5-1 to TRBJ2-3; D gene unclear. CDR1 SGHRS and CDR2 YFSETQ come from the germline V gene. Trimming removed 3 bases from V and 0 bases from J, with 5 bases in between. There are 13 residues in the CDR3. CDR3 sequence: CASSSYSTDTQYF. Here the CDR3 DNA reads TGCGCCAGCAGCTCCTACAGCACAGATACGCAGTATTTT.

The V and J genes are TRBV5-5 and TRBJ1-4; D might be TRBD1 (6 bases). Germline V gene lookup returns CDR1 SGHKS and CDR2 YYEKEE (reference sequence). V was pared by 4 bases and J by 8 bases, with 24 bases between. The CDR3 totals 17 residues. CDR3 residues: CASSLGLETGTREKLFF. The DNA for the CDR3 is TGTGCCAGCAGCCTCGGACTGGAAACCGGGACAAGGGAAAAACTGTTTTTT.

This clone has just one count. The chain links TRBV5-8 to TRBJ1-5; D is unclear. Per germline, CDR1 SGHTS and CDR2 YDEGEE. CDR3 size: 10 residues. Trimming removed 4 bases from V and 10 bases from J, with 6 bases in between. In DNA, the CDR3 is TGTGCCAGCAGCCCCCACCCCCAGCATTTT. Translated: CASSPHPQHF.

This chain joins TRBV14 and TRBJ1-5; D unresolved. Deletions cut 4 bases from V and 4 bases from J, with 5 bases between. The CDR3 is 12 residues long. Germline V gene sequence: CDR1 SGHDN, CDR2 FVKESK. CDR3 DNA sequence: TGTGCCAGCAGCCGCCTGAATCAGCCCCAGCATTTT. It yields the protein CASSRLNQPQHF.

The rearrangement links TRBV27 to TRBJ2-5; D uncertain. Looked up from germline, CDR1 is MNHEY and CDR2 is SMNVEV (reference sequence). V was trimmed by 2 bases and J by 0 bases, leaving 13 bases between them. This CDR3 contains 16 residues. The CDR3 here is CASSLLTSGYQETQYF. The DNA of the CDR3 is TGTGCCAGCAGTTTACTTACCTCAGGCTACCAAGAGACCCAGTACTTC.

The chain combines TRBV6-6 with TRBJ2-7; TRBD1 agrees at 8 bases. Per germline, CDR1 MNHNY and CDR2 SVGAGI (reference sequence). Losses at the gene ends were 5 bases for V and 4 bases for J; bases not matched to a gene: 4. The CDR3 spans 13 residues. CDR3 amino acids: CASSAGGWYEQYF. The CDR3 DNA follows: TGTGCCAGCAGTGCAGGGGGCTGGTACGAGCAGTACTTC.

On this clone: This sample also contains other DNA sequences that code for the same CDR3. The gene calls are TRBV4-3 and TRBJ2-7, with 11 bases lining up with TRBD2. Germline trimming cut 0 bases from V and 4 bases from J; bases unmatched to any gene: 2. Germline CDR1 is LGHNA and CDR2 is YSLEER. The CDR3 contains 15 residues. CDR3 in DNA: TGCGCCAGCAGCCAAGAATCTAGCGGGAGGTACGAGCAGTACTTC. The encoded protein is CASSQESSGRYEQYF.

This clone was observed a single time. The chain has TRBV4-2 and TRBJ1-6, with 7 bases matching TRBD1. Germline-derived CDR1 and CDR2 are LGHNA and YNFKEQ. V lost 1 base to trimming and J lost 5 bases; unmatched junction nucleotides: 2. This CDR3 has 15 amino acids. The CDR3: CASSQGQGDNSPLHF. As DNA, the CDR3 is TGTGCCAGCAGCCAAGGACAGGGAGATAATTCACCCCTCCACTTT.

The V and J genes are TRBV18 and TRBJ2-1; possible D gene TRBD1, 6 bases. The ends were cut back, 0 bases at V and 6 bases at J, with 9 bases in the middle. This CDR3 region has 14 residues. The germline V gene has CDR1 KGHSH and CDR2 LQKENI. The CDR3 protein is CASSPPAGVNEQFF. The DNA for the CDR3 is TGTGCCAGCTCACCACCCGCAGGGGTCAATGAGCAGTTCTTC.

The chain carries TRBV9 and TRBJ2-7, with TRBD2 as a possible D gene (6 bases). V lost 4 bases to trimming and J lost 3 bases, with 17 bases between them. Per germline, CDR1 SGDLS and CDR2 YYNGEE. The CDR3 sequence is 15 residues long. The CDR3 coding sequence is TGTGCCAGCAGCACTTCGGGACTCGGGAACTACGAGCAGTACTTC. Translated, it gives CASSTSGLGNYEQYF.

V usage is TRBV28 and J usage is TRBJ1-1, with a tentative D call TRBD1 (5 bases). Per the germline V gene, CDR1 is MDHEN and CDR2 is SYDVKM. V was cut by 1 base and J by 5 bases, with 14 bases left in between. The CDR3 covers 15 residues. The CDR3 spells CASSLSTRGGTEAFF. CDR3 nucleotide sequence: TGTGCCAGCAGTTTATCCACCCGGGGGGGTACTGAAGCTTTCTTT. Full variable domain (remainder filled in from reference TRBV28 and TRBJ1-1): DVKVTQSSRYLVKRTGEKVFLECVQDMDHENMFWYRQDPGLGLRLIYFSYDVKMKEKGDIPEGYSVSREKKERFSLILESASTNQTSMYLCASSLSTRGGTEAFFGQGTRLTVV.

This clone showed up just once. The CDR3 DNA sequence: TGCGCCAGCAGCCAAGATGAGCGGGCGGGAGGTTTAGAGACCCAGTACTTC. Amino acid sequence: CASSQDERAGGLETQYF. The V call is TRBV4-1, the J call TRBJ2-5, with 8 bases aligning to TRBD2. The CDR3 has 17 residues. J was trimmed by 4 bases and V by 0 bases; bases with no gene match: 10. Germline V lookup: CDR1 MGHRA, CDR2 YSYEKL.